This T cell receptor (beta chain) was identified during a study of blood T cell repertoires in COVID-19. Study overall: Sample material is recorded as cDNA or gDNA derived from T cells, B-cell-depleted T cells, or PBMCs.

This clone came up once. Losses at the gene ends were 0 bases for V and 0 bases for J; bases not matched to a gene: 9. The CDR3 consists of 18 residues. Germline CDR1 and CDR2: LNHNV and YYDKDF (reference sequence). Sequencing used immunoSEQ multiplex PCR; TCRdb keeps in-frame clones, though not all of them. The sample consists of about 190,000 clones, approximately 79% of them appearing once. The clonotype was recovered from a man between 25 and 39 years old with active or convalescent COVID-19. This chain connects TRBV15 to TRBJ1-1, with 8 bases matching TRBD1. Sequencing used peripheral blood. The CDR3 loop is CATSRDRDRLIMNTEAFF. The CDR3 DNA follows: TGTGCCACCAGCAGAGACCGGGACAGGCTAATTATGAACACTGAAGCTTTCTTT.